The 29 T cell receptor beta chains given below trace back to one sample, sequenced in a study of T cell responses to AZD1222 COVID-19 vaccine. Sequenced by immunoSEQ multiplex PCR; TCRdb stores in-frame clones only, minus some. Of 53,000 or so clones in the sample, 85% to 90% were seen once. The input for sequencing was peripheral blood, taken on day 0 of MenACWY control vaccination. These receptors came from an adult in good health.

The CDR3 nucleotides are TGTGCCAGCAGCCGGGGACTAGCGCCGAACACAGATACGCAGTATTTT. The encoded protein is CASSRGLAPNTDTQYF. This chain connects TRBV7-9 to TRBJ2-3; 10 bases agree with TRBD2. The CDR3 sequence is 16 residues long. Germline loops: CDR1 SEHNR, CDR2 FQNEAQ (reference sequence). Losses at the gene ends were 5 bases for V and 2 bases for J; bases not matched to a gene: 7.

The CDR3 DNA reads as TGCGCCAGCAGCGGGGACCCTGGGAGGGACGAGCAGTACTTC. It yields the protein CASSGDPGRDEQYF. This chain connects TRBV5-1 to TRBJ2-7, with 7 positions matching TRBD2. This CDR3 has 14 residues. Germline CDR1 is SGHRS and CDR2 is YFSETQ. V shed 4 bases and J 5 bases; nucleotides not matched to a gene: 9. Full variable domain (missing parts from reference TRBV5-1 and TRBJ2-7): KAGVTQTPRYLIKTRGQQVTLSCSPISGHRSVSWYQQTPGQGLQFLFEYFSETQRNKGNFPGRFSGRQFSNSRSEMNVSTLELGDSALYLCASSGDPGRDEQYFGPGTRLTVT.

V gene TRBV28 combines with J gene TRBJ1-2, with 7 bases lining up with TRBD1. CDR1 and CDR2 from the germline V gene are MDHEN and SYDVKM. CDR3 length: 14 amino acids. Losses at the gene ends were 5 bases for V and 4 bases for J; bases not matched to a gene: 7. The CDR3, as DNA: TGTGCCAGCAGTAGGAGGGGGCGCAGCTATGGCTACACCTTC. Its protein product is CASSRRGRSYGYTF.

The chain uses TRBV6-6 and TRBJ1-5, with D maybe TRBD1 (5 bases). CDR3 size: 15 residues. With 5 bases removed from V and 7 bases from J, the gap between germline ends came to 18 bases. CDR1 is MNHNY and CDR2 is SVGAGI in the germline V gene (reference sequence). The CDR3 region has the DNA TGTGCCAGCAGTCCCGGGGCCTTCGTGGGACAGCCCCAGCATTTT. Protein: CASSPGAFVGQPQHF.

V usage is TRBV6-5 and J usage is TRBJ1-1; no reliable D call. CDR3 length: 12 amino acids. Trimming removed 5 bases at V and 4 bases at J, with 8 bases between. Germline assignment: CDR1 MNHEY and CDR2 SVGAGI. The CDR3 reads CASSSYSTEAFF. The CDR3 DNA reads TGTGCCAGCAGTAGTTACAGCACTGAAGCTTTCTTT.

The chain carries TRBV14 and TRBJ2-1; D remains ambiguous. Germline V gene data show CDR1 as SGHDN and CDR2 as FVKESK. The length of the CDR3 is 13 residues. The V and J ends lost 0 bases and 12 bases respectively, with 12 bases between them. This CDR3 reads CASSQDLSVGQFF. The CDR3 DNA sequence: TGTGCCAGCAGCCAAGATCTGAGTGTAGGGCAGTTCTTC.

CDR3 in amino acids: CASSAGQSQPQHF. The CDR3 DNA reads as TGTGCCAGCAGCGCCGGACAGTCTCAGCCCCAGCATTTT. V and J are TRBV7-9 and TRBJ1-5; D is perhaps TRBD1 (6 bases). This CDR3 comprises 13 residues. In germline, CDR1 is SEHNR, CDR2 FQNEAQ (reference sequence). The V end was cut by 5 bases, the J end by 6 bases, with 11 bases between.

This rearrangement joins TRBV24-1 to TRBJ2-2; perhaps TRBD2 as D (5 bases). In germline, CDR1 is KGHDR, CDR2 SFDVKD. The ends were cut back, 6 bases at V and 6 bases at J, with 19 bases in the middle. The CDR3 runs to 16 residues. CDR3 nucleotides: TGTGCCACCAGTCCCGGGGAATCCCGCGGGTCCGGGGAGCTGTTTTTT. Its translation is CATSPGESRGSGELFF.

The CDR3 DNA reads as TGTGCCAGCAGCTTAGCGGGGGGGGGCAATGAGCAGTTCTTC. It translates to CASSLAGGGNEQFF. The chain uses TRBV11-2 and TRBJ2-1, with 8 bases fitting TRBD2. The CDR3 covers 14 residues. Germline V lookup: CDR1 SGHAT, CDR2 FQNNGV. The trim removed 1 base at V and 6 bases at J, leaving 2 bases unmatched.

The chain has TRBV21-1 and TRBJ2-3. TRBV21-1 is recorded as a pseudogene. This CDR3 is built from 18 residues. DNA for the CDR3: TGTGCCAGCAGCGGTGGCGACTGTGGAGTAGGGAACACAGATACGCAGTATTTT. It is translated as CASSGGDCGVGNTDTQYF.

The V and J genes are TRBV19 and TRBJ1-5, with 8 nucleotides matching TRBD1. The junction had 5 bases not matched to a gene; V was cut back by 6 bases and J by 4 bases. This CDR3 region has 14 residues. CDR1 and CDR2 (germline): LNHDA, SQIVND (reference sequence). DNA of the CDR3: TGTGCCAGTAGCCCAGGGGGCCCTAATCAGCCCCAGCATTTT. It encodes CASSPGGPNQPQHF.

For this clone: This CDR3 is also generated by other DNA sequences in the sample. This chain connects TRBV28 to TRBJ1-1, with D unresolved. The germline CDR1 and CDR2 sequences are MDHEN and SYDVKM. The CDR3 covers 11 residues. V was shortened by 8 bases and J by 2 bases, with 6 bases between the two germline ends. The chain's CDR3 is CASRGNTEAFF. CDR3 nucleotides: TGTGCCAGCCGGGGTAACACTGAAGCTTTCTTT.

The chain links TRBV6-5 to TRBJ1-5, with D possibly matching TRBD1 (6 bases). The CDR3 runs 13 residues. Trimming took off 4 bases at V and 7 bases at J, with 11 bases between the two ends. In germline, CDR1 is MNHEY, CDR2 SVGAGI. Written as DNA, the CDR3 is TGTGCCAGCAGTTTCAGGGGAAGGCAGCCCCAGCATTTT. As protein: CASSFRGRQPQHF.

The gene calls are TRBV7-9 and TRBJ1-4, with D maybe TRBD1 (5 bases). Germline V gene data show CDR1 as SEHNR and CDR2 as FQNEAQ (reference sequence). V shed 7 bases and J shed 6 bases, with 15 bases lying between them. The CDR3 is 14 residues long. CDR3 in DNA: TGTGCCAGCACCGCCCGGGGCGCATATGAAAAACTGTTTTTT. Translated: CASTARGAYEKLFF.

This clone was seen a single time. The chain couples TRBV19 to TRBJ1-1; D is uncertain. Germline CDR1 LNHDA, CDR2 SQIVND (reference sequence). The CDR3 has 13 residues. Trimming left V 5 bases short and J 0 bases short, with 7 bases between. CDR3 nucleotide sequence: TGTGCCAGTAGTGAAGCAGTGAACACTGAAGCTTTCTTT. Amino acids: CASSEAVNTEAFF.

This chain links TRBV7-6 with TRBJ2-4, with D maybe TRBD1 (5 bases). In germline, CDR1 is SGHVS, CDR2 FNYEAQ. The CDR3 is 16 residues long. Trimming took 6 bases from V and 2 from J, leaving 17 bases between them. The CDR3 region is CASSKGAADPKNIQYF. The CDR3 coding sequence is TGTGCCAGCAGTAAAGGGGCTGCTGACCCCAAAAACATTCAGTACTTC. The whole variable domain, filled in from reference TRBV7-6 and TRBJ2-4, reads GAGVSQSPRYKVTKRGQDVALRCDPISGHVSLYWYRQALGQGPEFLTYFNYEAQQDKSGLPNDRFSAERPEGSISTLTIQRTEQRDSAMYRCASSKGAADPKNIQYFGAGTRLSVL.

This chain's CDR3 is CASSDTGTGNYGYTF. The CDR3 coding sequence is TGTGCCAGCAGTGACACCGGGACAGGGAACTATGGCTACACCTTC. V and J are TRBV6-2 or TRBV6-3 and TRBJ1-2, with 9 bases lining up with TRBD1. The CDR3 spans 15 residues. Germline CDR1 MNHEY, CDR2 SVGEGT. The ends lost 5 bases at V and 2 bases at J; junction bases unmatched: 6.

The chain uses TRBV24-1 and TRBJ2-1; the D gene is possibly TRBD1 (6 bases). Per germline, CDR1 KGHDR and CDR2 SFDVKD. The CDR3 sequence is 14 residues long. The germline V and J ends were trimmed by 5 bases and 5 bases, with 12 bases remaining between them. The CDR3 loop is CATSAPWDNNEQFF. The CDR3 bases are TGTGCCACCAGTGCCCCGTGGGACAACAATGAGCAGTTCTTC.

The chain combines TRBV19 with TRBJ2-2; D is undetermined. The CDR3 contains 13 residues. Germline V gene sequence: CDR1 LNHDA, CDR2 SQIVND (reference sequence). Deletions cut 6 bases from V and 3 bases from J, with 8 bases between. CDR3: CASSLTYTGELFF. CDR3 sequence (DNA): TGTGCCAGTAGCCTTACGTACACCGGGGAGCTGTTTTTT.

This clone is medium-sized (0.01 to 0.1%). This sequence joins TRBV9 and TRBJ1-2; D uncertain. Germline CDR1 and CDR2: SGDLS and YYNGEE. The CDR3 covers 14 residues. Trimming stripped 1 base from V and 5 bases from J, with 12 bases between. The CDR3: CASSVTGVPYGYTF. The CDR3 DNA is TGTGCCAGCAGCGTAACCGGGGTTCCTTATGGCTACACCTTC.

In this sample, this clone turned up once. The rearrangement links TRBV18 to TRBJ2-5; 9 bases line up with TRBD2. This CDR3 contains 15 residues. The trim removed 3 bases at V and 2 bases at J, leaving 4 bases unmatched. Germline lookup yields CDR1 KGHSH and CDR2 LQKENI. Written as DNA, the CDR3 is TGTGCCAGCTCACCCTTGGCGGGAGGGCAAGAGACCCAGTACTTC. Encoded protein: CASSPLAGGQETQYF.

This chain connects TRBV6-4 to TRBJ2-3; 12 bases map to TRBD2. The CDR3 runs 16 residues. Unmatched junction bases numbered 2, after V lost 0 bases and J lost 4 bases. Per the germline V gene, CDR1 is MRHNA and CDR2 is SNTAGT. The CDR3 reads CASSDSLAGGPDTQYF. The CDR3 DNA is TGTGCCAGCAGTGACTCACTAGCGGGAGGCCCAGATACGCAGTATTTT.

V and J are TRBV30 and TRBJ1-2, with 8 nucleotides matching TRBD1. This CDR3 region has 11 residues. CDR1 GTSNPN and CDR2 SVGIG come from the germline V gene (reference sequence). The J segment lost 7 bases and the V segment lost 4 bases, leaving 2 bases of the junction unmatched. CDR3 in DNA: TGTGCCTGGATGACAGGGGTTGGCTACACCTTC. This translates into CAWMTGVGYTF.

This clone appeared a few times. The V call is TRBV19, the J call TRBJ1-1, with no clear D. V shed 2 bases and J shed 0 bases, with 13 bases lying between them. There are 16 residues in the CDR3. Germline assignment: CDR1 LNHDA and CDR2 SQIVND (reference sequence). CDR3 nucleotide sequence: TGTGCCAGTAGTATAAAGTCAGTTTCGATGAACACTGAAGCTTTCTTT. The encoded protein is CASSIKSVSMNTEAFF.

This clone has only one observation. J is TRBJ2-1 and V is TRBV18; D perhaps matches TRBD1 (6 bases). The CDR3 extends over 15 amino acids. Trimming removed 9 bases from V and 6 bases from J, with 21 bases in between. Per the germline V gene, CDR1 is KGHSH and CDR2 is LQKENI. In DNA form, the CDR3 reads TGTGCCAGTCGGGGACCGACTCAGGGGATCAATGAGCAGTTCTTC. This encodes CASRGPTQGINEQFF. Full variable domain (missing parts from reference TRBV18 and TRBJ2-1): NAGVMQNPRHLVRRRGQEARLRCSPMKGHSHVYWYRQLPEEGLKFMVYLQKENIIDESGMPKERFSAEFPKEGPSILRIQQVVRGDSAAYFCASRGPTQGINEQFFGPGTRLTVL.

This chain joins TRBV29-1 and TRBJ1-6, with TRBD1 identical over 7 bases. CDR1 and CDR2 (germline): SQVTM, ANQGSEA. The CDR3 is 17 residues long. Trimming removed 0 bases from V and 0 bases from J; junction bases left unmatched: 5. CDR3: CSVEESRGSSYNSPLHF. The CDR3 nucleotides are TGCAGCGTTGAAGAGTCCAGGGGGAGCTCCTATAATTCACCCCTCCACTTT.

This clone was recorded only once. V gene TRBV6-2 or TRBV6-3 combines with J gene TRBJ2-1, with TRBD2 matching 7 bases. V shed 2 bases, J shed 2 bases, and the junction held 9 bases outside the gene matches. The CDR3 has 17 residues. Per the germline V gene, CDR1 is MNHEY and CDR2 is SVGEGT. CDR3 in amino acids: CASSYPLAGLPYNEQFF. CDR3 DNA: TGTGCCAGCAGTTACCCCTTAGCGGGCCTCCCCTACAATGAGCAGTTCTTC.

The gene calls are TRBV19 and TRBJ2-3; 11 nucleotides agree with TRBD1. Trimming cost V 1 base and J 6 bases; bases outside gene matches: 6. Germline CDR1 and CDR2: LNHDA and SQIVND (reference sequence). This CDR3 region has 16 residues. Here the CDR3 reads CASSIGRTGGPDTQYF. DNA of the CDR3: TGTGCCAGTAGTATAGGGCGGACAGGGGGCCCGGATACGCAGTATTTT. Complete variable domain (other parts from reference TRBV19 and TRBJ2-3): DGGITQSPKYLFRKEGQNVTLSCEQNLNHDAMYWYRQDPGQGLRLIYYSQIVNDFQKGDIAEGYSVSREKKESFPLTVTSAQKNPTAFYLCASSIGRTGGPDTQYFGPGTRLTVL.

The rearrangement joins TRBV4-2 to TRBJ1-2, with TRBD1 as a possible D gene (6 bases). From germline, CDR1 is LGHNA and CDR2 YNFKEQ. V was clipped by 0 bases and J by 0 bases, with 23 bases between them. The CDR3 is 20 residues long. The CDR3 bases are TGTGCCAGCAGCCAAGAGAGGACAGCGAACCCGGGGGCTGCTAACTATGGCTACACCTTC. Amino acid sequence: CASSQERTANPGAANYGYTF.